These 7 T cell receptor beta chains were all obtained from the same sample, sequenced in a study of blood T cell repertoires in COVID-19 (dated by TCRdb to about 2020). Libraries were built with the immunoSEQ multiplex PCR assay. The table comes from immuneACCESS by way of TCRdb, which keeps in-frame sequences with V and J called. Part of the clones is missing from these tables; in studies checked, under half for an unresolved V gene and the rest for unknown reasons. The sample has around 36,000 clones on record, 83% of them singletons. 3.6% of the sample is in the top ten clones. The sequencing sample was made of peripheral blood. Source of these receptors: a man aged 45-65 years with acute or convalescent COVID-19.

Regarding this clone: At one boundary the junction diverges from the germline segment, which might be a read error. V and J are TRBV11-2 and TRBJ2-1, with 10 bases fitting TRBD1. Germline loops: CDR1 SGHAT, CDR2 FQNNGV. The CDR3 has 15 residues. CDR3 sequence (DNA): TGTGCCAGCAGCCTAGACAGGGGGCCGGGCAATGAGCAGTTCTTC. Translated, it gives CASSLDRGPGNEQFF.

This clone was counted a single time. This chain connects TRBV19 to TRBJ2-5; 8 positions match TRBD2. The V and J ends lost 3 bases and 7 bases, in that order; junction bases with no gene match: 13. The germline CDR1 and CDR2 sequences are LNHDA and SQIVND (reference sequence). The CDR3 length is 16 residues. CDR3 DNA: TGTGCCAGTAGTATGGCGGGCGGGGGGTCCGTCGGGACCCAGTACTTC. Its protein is CASSMAGGGSVGTQYF. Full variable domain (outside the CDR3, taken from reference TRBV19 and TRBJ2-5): DGGITQSPKYLFRKEGQNVTLSCEQNLNHDAMYWYRQDPGQGLRLIYYSQIVNDFQKGDIAEGYSVSREKKESFPLTVTSAQKNPTAFYLCASSMAGGGSVGTQYFGPGTRLLVL.

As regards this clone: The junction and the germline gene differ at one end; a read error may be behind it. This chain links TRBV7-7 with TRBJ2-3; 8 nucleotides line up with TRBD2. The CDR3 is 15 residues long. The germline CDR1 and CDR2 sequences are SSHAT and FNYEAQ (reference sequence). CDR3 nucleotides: TGTGCTAGCAGCTTAGCGCGGGAGGGCACAGATACGCAGTATTTT. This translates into CASSLAREGTDTQYF.

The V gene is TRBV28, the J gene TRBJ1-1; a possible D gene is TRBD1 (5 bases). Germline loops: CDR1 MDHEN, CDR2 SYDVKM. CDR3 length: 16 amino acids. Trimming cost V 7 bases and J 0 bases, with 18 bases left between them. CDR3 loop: CASTLSYPGMNTEAFF. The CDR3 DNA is TGTGCCAGCACTCTCTCTTATCCAGGGATGAACACTGAAGCTTTCTTT.

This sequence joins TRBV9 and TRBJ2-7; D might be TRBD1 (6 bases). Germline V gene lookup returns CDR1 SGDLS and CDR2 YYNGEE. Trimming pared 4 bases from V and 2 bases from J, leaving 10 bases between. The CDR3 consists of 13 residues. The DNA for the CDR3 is TGTGCCAGCAGCTCCGGACAGCCCTACGAGCAGTACTTC. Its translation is CASSSGQPYEQYF.

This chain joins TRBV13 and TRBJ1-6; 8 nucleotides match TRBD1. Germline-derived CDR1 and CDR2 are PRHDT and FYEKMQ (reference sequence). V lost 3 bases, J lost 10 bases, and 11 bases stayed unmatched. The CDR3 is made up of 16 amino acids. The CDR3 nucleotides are TGTGCCAGCAGCTTTTTTCGGGACAGGATGGTGTCACCCCTCCACTTT. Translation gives CASSFFRDRMVSPLHF.

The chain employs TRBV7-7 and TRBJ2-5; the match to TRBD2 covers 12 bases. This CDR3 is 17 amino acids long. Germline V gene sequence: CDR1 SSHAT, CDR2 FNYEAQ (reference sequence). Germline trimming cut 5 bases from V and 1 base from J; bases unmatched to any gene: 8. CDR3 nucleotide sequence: TGTGCCAGCAGCCGCAGGACTAGCGGGGATTTCCAAGAGACCCAGTACTTC. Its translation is CASSRRTSGDFQETQYF.